The source of this T cell receptor beta chain is a study of blood T cells in healthy people across ages (dated by TCRdb to the mid-2010s). General notes on the study: In model experiments, roughly one uniquely barcoded TCR beta cDNA molecule per two T cells was captured by template switching. Using deep sequencing normalized with unique cDNA molecular identifiers, the study measured how TCR beta repertoire diversity changes with age. Donors were grouped into four age groups: young (average approximately 16 years), middle-aged (39), aged (around 66) and long-lived (about 89). Two additional independent replicas of 1 million unique cDNA reads from the same blood draw were analyzed for two donors (one aged 18 to 30 and one aged 80 or older).

The library was prepared using 5' RACE. TCRdb shows the sequencer as Illumina HiSeq 2500. The second PCR ran for roughly 7 to 11 cycles and used a J-beta primer mix along with a sample-barcoded 5' primer. A unique molecular identifier was introduced onto each TCR beta cDNA molecule by a template-switch 5' adaptor carrying 12 random nucleotides. At least 2.5 million CDR3-containing paired-end reads were obtained from each sample. First-strand cDNA was synthesized from all RNA with the Mint cDNA synthesis kit, primed by a TRBC-specific oligonucleotide. Following uracil-DNA glycosylase treatment, all cDNA underwent a first 18-cycle PCR with the universal primers M1SS and BC2_uni_R. The original methods were these. Normalization of each sample was performed by random selection of 1 million high-quality reads, each carrying a distinct molecular identifier. Reads with shared molecular identifiers were discarded instead of being binned into consensus sequences. MiTCR, run with a Q25 quality threshold and the strictest error-elimination algorithm, handled CDR3 identification, clonotype clustering and error correction. A nonparametric unseen species model with Euler transformation was used to estimate a lower bound on total TCR beta diversity. The public sequencing data were trimmed at Q25 with fastp and processed into clonotypes with MiXCR by TCRdb, which kept only in-frame beta chains. Every distinct CDR3 protein forms one entry, paired with its most common genes and DNA. The V and J calls shown here were made by TCRdb, not taken from the authors' results. This sample comprises approximately 780,000 distinct CDR3 sequences, about 26% of them detected only once. The top ten constitute about 3% of the sample.

Trimmed from V: 0 bases; trimmed from J: 2 bases; junction bases lacking a gene match: 5. The germline V gene gives CDR1 as SGHTS and CDR2 as YDEGEE. The CDR3 starts with the cysteine, ends with the phenylalanine, and has 16 residues. Only the CDR3 DNA stays, 48 bases, in frame from base 1. The 39 donors, aged roughly 6 to 95 years, were systemically healthy Caucasian individuals from Russia. Around 10 milliliters of peripheral blood were collected from each donor into EDTA-treated Vacutainer tubes. PBMCs were isolated by Ficoll-Paque density-gradient centrifugation, with at least 7 million obtained per sample. Total RNA, at least 5.5 micrograms per sample, was extracted from PBMCs with Trizol reagent. Naive CD45RAhigh/CD27high T cell percentages were measured by flow cytometry on a PBMC aliquot from every donor. Study-level results and caveats: Because profiling used bulk unsorted PBMCs, naive and antigen-experienced compartments could not be compared conclusively. Because donor CMV infection status was unknown, age-related changes in expanded clonotypes were potentially confounded. Observed TCR beta diversity per million T cells fell roughly linearly with age, and a significant reduction was already apparent by age around 44. Compared with the aged group, the long-lived group had more naive CD4+ T cells, fewer expanded clones and increased TCR diversity, a pattern suggesting age selection. Estimates of total diversity based on one million sequenced T cells were regarded as lower bounds and as underestimates. A strong correlation was found between observed TCR beta diversity and the percentage of naive T cells measured by flow cytometry.

The sample holds a few counts of this clonotype. Its target antigen remains unknown. No base quality values were provided; no much bigger clone lies one nucleotide off. This sample was shared with a second study, whose subject was T cells of mothers and their children. The second paper further reports: Nine systemically healthy Caucasian individuals served as donors, namely three mothers together with their six children. cDNA synthesis consumed the entire amount of extracted RNA, loaded at approximately 1.6 ug RNA in each 15 ul reaction. In the second PCR, the M1S primer added sample barcodes and 2-4 random nucleotides. Over 9.5 million TCR beta CDR3 reads came from each mother, compared with millions of reads from each child. In both related and unrelated pairs, thymic selection shapes the output of TCR recombination in a similar way, with inherited differences having only a minor effect. Normalized repertoire overlap in related mother-child pairs was always slightly higher than in unrelated mother-child pairs, but the difference was never significant. Persistent microchimeric T cell clones were not detected, at a sensitivity of roughly 100 clones per million clonotypes. To look for features that set related mother-child pairs apart from unrelated individuals, the researchers ran deep NGS to compare the TCR beta repertoires of mothers and children. Mothers averaged about 37 +/- 4 years of age and children averaged approximately 11 +/- 4 years. After adapters were ligated using NEBNext reagents, the libraries underwent 100+100 nt paired-end sequencing on an Illumina HiSeq 2000. To avoid cross-contamination, the mother libraries and the child libraries were prepared a month apart and sequenced in separate runs. For each donor, between roughly 500,000 and 2,100,000 distinct TCR beta clonotypes were identified. Naive TCR beta clonotypes were estimated from low-frequency clonotypes matched to each donor's FACS-determined naive share, without sorting.

The TCR sequence derives from a boy aged 5-17 years in good health. Specimen: blood. This chain joins TRBV5-8 to TRBJ1-1; the central 9 bases match TRBD1. The nucleotides are TGTGCCAGCAGCTTGGCCTGGGGACAGGGAAACACTGAAGCTTTCTTT. It codes for CASSLAWGQGNTEAFF.